A single sample is the source of the 10 T cell receptor beta chains below, sequenced in a study of shared clonotypes between healthy human individuals. Sequencing was performed with immunoSEQ multiplex PCR; in TCRdb, only in-frame clones are kept and a portion is missing. Among about 680,000 clones, 60% to 75% were seen once, and the ten largest hold more than 1.5%. What was sequenced was memory CD4+ T cells sorted from blood. Sample subset: CD45RA-negative fraction. The receptors originated from a woman aged 25-40 years in good health.

V and J are TRBV5-4 and TRBJ2-2; TRBD1 might be the D (6 bases). The CDR3 consists of 16 residues. In germline, CDR1 is SGHNT, CDR2 YYREEE (reference sequence). V gave up 0 bases and J gave up 7 bases, with 16 bases separating them. CDR3 protein: CASSLESPTRGGELFF. As DNA, the CDR3 is TGTGCCAGCAGCTTGGAGTCGCCTACCAGGGGCGGGGAGCTGTTTTTT.

The V gene is TRBV19, the J gene TRBJ2-1, with D perhaps assigned TRBD1 or TRBD2 (5 bases each). The V end was cut by 3 bases, the J end by 10 bases, with 16 bases between. Germline V gene sequence: CDR1 LNHDA, CDR2 SQIVND (reference sequence). CDR3 length: 14 residues. The CDR3 DNA reads TGTGCCAGTAGTATTAATCCTCGGGGCCCCGAGCAGTTCTTC. This codes for CASSINPRGPEQFF.

The V call is TRBV5-1, the J call TRBJ2-7, with TRBD2 identical over 7 bases. V was clipped by 4 bases and J by 7 bases; unmatched bases: 11. This CDR3 comprises 14 residues. Germline V CDR1 and CDR2: SGHRS, YFSETQ. In DNA, the CDR3 is TGCGCCAGCAGCCTGGACATAGCGGGCGCAGAGCAGTACTTC. It encodes CASSLDIAGAEQYF.

V and J are TRBV20-1 and TRBJ1-5; the D is unclear. The CDR3 covers 9 residues. Trimming cost V 5 bases and J 6 bases, with 2 bases left between them. The V gene's germline CDR1 is DFQATT and CDR2 SNEGSKA (reference sequence). CDR3: CSAPQPQHF. The DNA for the CDR3 is TGCAGTGCTCCTCAGCCCCAGCATTTT.

The chain couples TRBV9 to TRBJ2-7; possibly TRBD1 or TRBD2 for D (5 bases each). Germline lookup yields CDR1 SGDLS and CDR2 YYNGEE. The CDR3 runs to 13 residues. The ends were cut back, 1 base at V and 7 bases at J, with 12 bases in the middle. The CDR3 loop reads CASSVLGTGEQYF. DNA of the CDR3: TGTGCCAGCAGCGTACTCGGGACGGGGGAGCAGTACTTC.

This clone was detected a few times. The chain joins TRBV19 to TRBJ2-7; D is unresolved. CDR3 length: 13 residues. The V and J ends lost 6 bases and 0 bases respectively, with 9 bases between them. Per germline, CDR1 LNHDA and CDR2 SQIVND (reference sequence). The chain's CDR3 is CASRGPSSYEQYF. CDR3 sequence (DNA): TGTGCCAGTAGGGGCCCTAGCTCCTACGAGCAGTACTTC.

The CDR3 is CAISEGVASGTPSYEQYF. The CDR3 DNA is TGTGCCATCAGTGAGGGGGTGGCTAGCGGGACGCCCTCCTACGAGCAGTACTTC. The rearrangement uses TRBV10-3 and TRBJ2-7; the match to TRBD2 covers 9 bases. The CDR3 is 18 residues long. The V gene's germline CDR1 is ENHRY and CDR2 SYGVKD. V trimming: 2 bases; J trimming: 0 bases; junction bases outside the gene matches: 11.

CDR3 nucleotides: TGTGCCAGTAGTTCGGGGGACAGTAACACCGGGGAGCTGTTTTTT. Its translation: CASSSGDSNTGELFF. This chain connects TRBV19 to TRBJ2-2; D is possibly TRBD1 (7 bases). Trimming pared 5 bases from V and 2 bases from J, leaving 12 bases between. CDR3 length equals 15 residues. CDR1 and CDR2 (germline): LNHDA, SQIVND (reference sequence).

The CDR3 is CSVDFGGSEGETQYF. The CDR3 DNA is TGCAGCGTTGATTTTGGAGGAAGCGAGGGGGAGACCCAGTACTTC. This chain connects TRBV29-1 to TRBJ2-5; D is tentatively TRBD1 or TRBD2 (5 bases each). V lost 3 bases to trimming and J lost 5 bases, with 19 bases between them. The CDR3 sequence is 15 residues long. CDR1 is SQVTM and CDR2 is ANQGSEA in the germline V gene.

Regarding this clone: In the same sample, other DNA sequences code for this CDR3. V gene TRBV5-1 combines with J gene TRBJ2-1, with a weak D call TRBD2 (5 bases). CDR1 is SGHRS and CDR2 is YFSETQ in the germline V gene. The V and J ends lost 5 bases and 1 base respectively, with 13 bases between them. The CDR3 consists of 15 residues. The CDR3 nucleotides are TGCGCCAGCAGTAAGGACTCGAGTTCCTACAATGAGCAGTTCTTC. Amino acid sequence: CASSKDSSSYNEQFF. Drawing the rest from reference TRBV5-1 and TRBJ2-1, the complete variable domain is KAGVTQTPRYLIKTRGQQVTLSCSPISGHRSVSWYQQTPGQGLQFLFEYFSETQRNKGNFPGRFSGRQFSNSRSEMNVSTLELGDSALYLCASSKDSSSYNEQFFGPGTRLTVL.